These 14 T cell receptor beta chains were sequenced from one sample in a study of OX40 agonist ivuxolimab in advanced cancers. The data were produced by immunoSEQ multiplex PCR, yet TCRdb's version contains in-frame clones alone and is incomplete. The sample lists 70,000 to 95,000 clones; approximately 90% were seen once. The specimen comprised CD4+ or CD8+ T cells sorted from blood, sampled in a trial of the OX40 agonist ivuxolimab. The receptors were gathered from an adult with an advanced solid tumor such as melanoma, head and neck, liver or kidney cancer.

V and J are TRBV5-1 and TRBJ1-1, with TRBD1 matching over 7 bases. The CDR3 length is 15 residues. V trimming: 4 bases; J trimming: 3 bases; junction bases outside the gene matches: 9. CDR1 and CDR2 from the germline V gene are SGHRS and YFSETQ. The CDR3 reads CASSPETDRDTEAFF. The CDR3 nucleotides are TGCGCCAGCAGCCCAGAAACTGACAGGGACACTGAAGCTTTCTTT.

The rearrangement links TRBV28 to TRBJ2-3; 8 nucleotides match TRBD2. Trimming at V came to 4 bases and at J to 4 bases, leaving 13 bases not matched to a gene. This CDR3 has 17 residues. Germline V lookup: CDR1 MDHEN, CDR2 SYDVKM. CDR3 amino acids: CASSSIQAGDGADTQYF. In DNA, the CDR3 is TGTGCCAGCAGTTCGATTCAAGCGGGAGATGGGGCAGATACGCAGTATTTT.

The chain links TRBV20-1 to TRBJ2-3; no definite D call. With 3 bases removed from V and 5 bases from J, the gap between germline ends came to 6 bases. Germline values: CDR1 DFQATT, CDR2 SNEGSKA (reference sequence). CDR3 length: 11 residues. The DNA for the CDR3 is TGCAGTGCTAGGGCAAAAGATACGCAGTATTTT. It translates to CSARAKDTQYF.

V gene TRBV7-9 combines with J gene TRBJ1-5; 7 positions agree with TRBD1. The J segment lost 0 bases and the V segment lost 1 base, leaving 12 bases of the junction unmatched. CDR3 length: 19 amino acids. Germline V lookup: CDR1 SEHNR, CDR2 FQNEAQ (reference sequence). CDR3 in amino acids: CASSLVRDSLSYSNQPQHF. The CDR3 DNA reads TGTGCCAGCAGCTTAGTCCGGGACAGCCTCTCCTATAGCAATCAGCCCCAGCATTTT.

This chain joins TRBV27 and TRBJ2-2, with 9 bases identical to TRBD1. Per germline, CDR1 MNHEY and CDR2 SMNVEV (reference sequence). The J segment lost 5 bases and the V segment lost 6 bases, leaving 7 bases of the junction unmatched. This CDR3 is built from 15 residues. In nucleotides, the CDR3 is TGTGCCAGCAGGGGCGGGACAGGGAGGACCGGGGAGCTGTTTTTT. This sequence encodes CASRGGTGRTGELFF.

The chain links TRBV9 to TRBJ2-3; 11 nucleotides agree with TRBD2. Germline V gives CDR1 SGDLS, CDR2 YYNGEE. The CDR3 extends over 15 amino acids. J was trimmed by 2 bases and V by 4 bases; bases with no gene match: 3. In DNA, the CDR3 is TGTGCCAGCAGCCAGGGACTAGCGGACACAGATACGCAGTATTTT. Translated, it gives CASSQGLADTDTQYF.

The J gene is TRBJ1-1, the V gene TRBV25-1; D unresolved. V was cut by 7 bases and J by 7 bases, with 10 bases left in between. Per germline, CDR1 MGHDK and CDR2 SYGVNS. This CDR3 is built from 11 residues. CDR3 sequence: CASTGGREAFF. In DNA form, the CDR3 reads TGTGCCAGCACCGGAGGACGTGAAGCTTTCTTT.

This chain joins TRBV7-9 and TRBJ2-7; possible D gene TRBD1, 6 bases. The CDR3 is 15 residues long. Trimming pared 4 bases from V and 0 bases from J, leaving 13 bases between. Germline V gene lookup returns CDR1 SEHNR and CDR2 FQNEAQ (reference sequence). CDR3 residues: CASSSTGTPSYEQYF. In DNA form, the CDR3 reads TGTGCCAGCAGCTCTACCGGGACACCCTCCTACGAGCAGTACTTC.

This chain links TRBV18 with TRBJ2-7, with D perhaps matching TRBD2 (6 bases). V gave up 1 base and J gave up 7 bases, with 17 bases separating them. The CDR3 has 15 residues. Germline V gene sequence: CDR1 KGHSH, CDR2 LQKENI. CDR3 nucleotides: TGTGCCAGCTCACCACGCGAGCTAGCGACGGGAGAGCAGTACTTC. Translating it yields CASSPRELATGEQYF.

The rearrangement uses TRBV29-1 and TRBJ2-7, with D maybe TRBD1 (6 bases). With 6 bases removed from V and 0 bases from J, the gap between germline ends came to 21 bases. There are 16 residues in the CDR3. The germline V gene has CDR1 SQVTM and CDR2 ANQGSEA. The CDR3 region has the DNA TGCAGCGTGGACGGACCCACAACAGGGCACTCCTACGAGCAGTACTTC. It specifies CSVDGPTTGHSYEQYF.

The rearrangement links TRBV9 to TRBJ2-1; 7 bases are shared with TRBD1. Germline V gene sequence: CDR1 SGDLS, CDR2 YYNGEE. This CDR3 contains 15 residues. V shed 4 bases and J 10 bases; nucleotides not matched to a gene: 14. CDR3: CASSSTGEPLREQFF. CDR3 bases: TGTGCCAGCAGCTCTACAGGGGAACCGCTTCGCGAGCAGTTCTTC.

The rearrangement joins TRBV4-1 to TRBJ1-1; unclear D gene. CDR3 length: 14 residues. Trimming took 6 bases from V and 1 from J, leaving 12 bases between them. Per germline, CDR1 MGHRA and CDR2 YSYEKL. The CDR3 nucleotides read TGCGCCAGCAGTCCCGACACCAGGAACACTGAAGCTTTCTTT. Amino acid sequence: CASSPDTRNTEAFF.

The rearrangement links TRBV28 to TRBJ2-4; D may be TRBD2 (6 bases). V was trimmed by 7 bases and J by 6 bases, leaving 16 bases between them. This CDR3 has 14 residues. The V gene's germline CDR1 is MDHEN and CDR2 SYDVKM. CDR3 loop: CASTRSGGTNIQYF. Written as DNA, the CDR3 is TGTGCCAGCACCCGATCCGGGGGAACAAACATTCAGTACTTC.

The V call is TRBV5-4, the J call TRBJ2-3, with 7 bases identical to TRBD1. This CDR3 is 15 amino acids long. V was clipped by 3 bases and J by 6 bases; unmatched bases: 10. Germline V gene sequence: CDR1 SGHNT, CDR2 YYREEE (reference sequence). CDR3 sequence: CASSSIDRASDTQYF. The CDR3 DNA reads as TGTGCCAGCAGCTCGATAGACAGGGCAAGTGATACGCAGTATTTT. Full variable domain (rest looked up from reference TRBV5-4 and TRBJ2-3): ETGVTQSPTHLIKTRGQQVTLRCSSQSGHNTVSWYQQALGQGPQFIFQYYREEENGRGNFPPRFSGLQFPNYSSELNVNALELDDSALYLCASSSIDRASDTQYFGPGTRLTVL.